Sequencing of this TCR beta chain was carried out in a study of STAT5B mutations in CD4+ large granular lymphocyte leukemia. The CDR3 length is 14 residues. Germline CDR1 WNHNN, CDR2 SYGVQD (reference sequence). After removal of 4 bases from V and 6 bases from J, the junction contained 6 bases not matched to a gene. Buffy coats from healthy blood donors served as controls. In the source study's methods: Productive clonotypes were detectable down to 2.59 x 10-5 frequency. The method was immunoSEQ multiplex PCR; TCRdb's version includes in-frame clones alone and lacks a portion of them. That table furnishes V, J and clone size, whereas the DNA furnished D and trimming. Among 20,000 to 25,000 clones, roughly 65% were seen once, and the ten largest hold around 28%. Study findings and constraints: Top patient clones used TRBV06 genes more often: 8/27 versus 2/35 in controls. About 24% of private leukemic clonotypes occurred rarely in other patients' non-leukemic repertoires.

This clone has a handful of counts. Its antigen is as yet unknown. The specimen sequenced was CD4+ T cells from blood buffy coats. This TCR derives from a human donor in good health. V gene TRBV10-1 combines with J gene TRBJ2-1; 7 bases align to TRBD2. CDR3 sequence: CASSVRGDSNEQFF. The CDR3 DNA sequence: TGCGCCAGCAGTGTCCGGGGGGATAGCAATGAGCAGTTCTTC.